A single TCR beta chain is shown here with its context. Antigen specificity is unknown. The sample comes from a study of T cells in localized non-small cell lung cancer. General study findings and limits: Highest T cell clonality was seen in uninvolved adjacent lung, surpassing that measured in tumor. An association was observed between higher blood T cell density and longer overall survival. Heterogeneity remains possible because sequencing was limited to only one tumor region.

Using immunoSEQ multiplex PCR, the repertoire was profiled, and TCRdb retains in-frame clones only, with some absent. The top ten clones hold more than 15% of a sample with 1,500 to 2,000 clones, roughly 24% of them seen once. Between the trimmed V and J ends, which lost 5 bases and 1 base, there was a span of 14 bases. Germline V gives CDR1 LNHDA, CDR2 SQIVND (reference sequence). The CDR3 runs 15 residues. The chain has TRBV19 and TRBJ2-5, with D possibly TRBD2 on 6 matching bases. The sample here was lung tumor tissue, taken before any cancer treatment. The origin of this receptor is an older female donor with stage II squamous cell lung carcinoma. The CDR3 nucleotides are TGTGCCAGTAGTGGGGGAGGTGGGACCCAAGAGACCCAGTACTTC. Translation gives CASSGGGGTQETQYF.